The 7 T cell receptor beta chains reported below all come from one sample, sequenced in a study of shared clonotypes between healthy human individuals. The table came from immunoSEQ multiplex PCR; TCRdb's copy has only in-frame clones and leaves some out. The repertoire has about 1 million clones, approximately 68% of them found once; the top ten carry around 1.5%. The sample comprised memory CD4+ T cells sorted from blood. The subset here: CD45RA-negative fraction. These receptors were collected from a man between 18 and 35 years old in good health.

The rearrangement links TRBV5-6 to TRBJ2-7; D uncertain. In germline, CDR1 is SGHDT, CDR2 YYEEEE. V was shortened by 5 bases and J by 3 bases, with 21 bases between the two germline ends. The CDR3 covers 16 residues. The CDR3 reads CASRPTLSTDIYEQYF. The CDR3 DNA is TGTGCCAGCAGGCCCACCCTATCGACTGATATCTACGAGCAGTACTTC.

The J gene is TRBJ2-6, the V gene TRBV29-1; D is perhaps TRBD1 or TRBD2 (5 bases each). Trimming removed 4 bases at V and 2 bases at J, with 9 bases between. Germline-derived CDR1 and CDR2 are SQVTM and ANQGSEA. This CDR3 has 14 residues. In DNA, the CDR3 is TGCAGCGTTGCAGTGGGGGCTGGGGCCAACGTCCTGACTTTC. Translated: CSVAVGAGANVLTF.

The chain uses TRBV2 and TRBJ2-3; a possible D gene is TRBD1 (6 bases). The CDR3 spans 14 residues. Germline assignment: CDR1 SNHLY and CDR2 FYNNEI. V lost 4 bases and J 4 bases, leaving 12 bases between the germline ends. In nucleotides, the CDR3 is TGTGCCAGCAGTGGGGACACCCTGCCAGATACGCAGTATTTT. Protein product: CASSGDTLPDTQYF.

The chain is built from TRBV28 and TRBJ1-1; D may be TRBD1 (6 bases). V lost 4 bases and J 4 bases, leaving 19 bases between the germline ends. Per the germline V gene, CDR1 is MDHEN and CDR2 is SYDVKM. There are 16 residues in the CDR3. CDR3 amino acids: CASSSTLTGWSTEAFF. In DNA form, the CDR3 reads TGTGCCAGCAGTTCGACTTTGACAGGCTGGTCCACTGAAGCTTTCTTT.

The rearrangement joins TRBV28 to TRBJ1-6, with 8 bases identical to TRBD1. V was clipped by 6 bases and J by 7 bases; unmatched bases: 11. Per germline, CDR1 MDHEN and CDR2 SYDVKM. The CDR3 is 16 residues long. The CDR3 sequence is CASSQWGTGGNSPLHF. The CDR3 region has the DNA TGTGCCAGCAGCCAATGGGGCACAGGGGGGAATTCACCCCTCCACTTT.

V gene TRBV29-1 combines with J gene TRBJ1-1; tentative D call: TRBD1 (6 bases). V shed 5 bases and J shed 1 base, with 14 bases lying between them. Germline-derived CDR1 and CDR2 are SQVTM and ANQGSEA. The CDR3 has 14 amino acids. As DNA, the CDR3 is TGCAGCGTTCTGCAGGGGAACTGGAACACTGAAGCTTTCTTT. Protein product: CSVLQGNWNTEAFF.

This chain connects TRBV23-1 to TRBJ1-1; D is unclear. TRBV23-1 is an open reading frame, and its role is uncertain. The CDR3 runs 17 residues. V was trimmed by 3 bases and J by 1 base, leaving 18 bases between them. The CDR3 sequence is CASSHPSCAGRNTEAFF. The CDR3 DNA sequence: TGCGCCAGCAGTCACCCATCCTGCGCGGGTCGGAACACTGAAGCTTTCTTT.